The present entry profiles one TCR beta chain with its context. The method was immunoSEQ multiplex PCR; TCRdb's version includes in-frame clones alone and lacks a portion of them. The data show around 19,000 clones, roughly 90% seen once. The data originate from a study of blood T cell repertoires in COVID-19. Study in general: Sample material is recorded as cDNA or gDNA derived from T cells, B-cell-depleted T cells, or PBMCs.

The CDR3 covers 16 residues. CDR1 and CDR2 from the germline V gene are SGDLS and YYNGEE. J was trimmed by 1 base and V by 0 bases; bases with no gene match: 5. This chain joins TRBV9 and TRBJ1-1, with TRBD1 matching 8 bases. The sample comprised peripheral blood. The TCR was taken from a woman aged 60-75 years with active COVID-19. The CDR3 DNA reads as TGTGCCAGCAGCGTAGACCGGACAGGGCCGAACACTGAAGCTTTCTTT. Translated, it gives CASSVDRTGPNTEAFF. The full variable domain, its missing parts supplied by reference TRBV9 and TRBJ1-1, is DSGVTQTPKHLITATGQRVTLRCSPRSGDLSVYWYQQSLDQGLQFLIQYYNGEERAKGNILERFSAQQFPDLHSELNLSSLELGDSALYFCASSVDRTGPNTEAFFGQGTRLTVV.